This paragraph reports one TCR beta chain. This receptor's antigen is unknown. No clone much larger than this one lies a single base away; base qualities are absent. RNA was extracted using the RNeasy kit, and about 0.5 to 1 ug of the RNA was reverse transcribed with random hexamers. TCR beta CDR3 regions were amplified with the immunoSEQ multiplex PCR assay covering 54 Vbeta and 13 Jbeta segments. PCR amplification bias was corrected by using a synthetic template baseline for primer optimization and computational correction. The source study handled its data this way. Reads were annotated to V, D and J genes per IMGT and analyzed with immunoSEQ Analyzer, keeping only productive sequences. Clonality was calculated as one minus the Shannon entropy normalized by log2 of the number of productive unique sequences. Public and private clones were assessed among the 100 most prevalent clones of each patient and control. Susac-specific clones were defined as absent from healthy and MS cohorts, around 1,000 published viral clones and other ImmuneACCESS disease sequences. The public reads were reanalyzed by TCRdb: fastp trimming at Q25, MiXCR alignment, in-frame beta chains only. Records with the same CDR3 protein are collapsed into one entry carrying the most frequent genes and DNA. The V and J calls were not made by the authors but by TCRdb's processing. A total of around 170,000 distinct CDR3 sequences appear in this sample, around 96% of them only once. The ten largest make up 0.15% to 0.2% of the sample.

High-throughput TCR beta sequencing profiled peripheral blood CD8+ and CD4+ T cells from healthy donors, Susac syndrome patients and multiple sclerosis patients. The multiple sclerosis controls were treatment-naive patients whose relapsing-remitting disease, either stable or active, fulfilled the revised McDonald criteria. Bulk CD8+ and CD4+ T cells were purified by magnetic negative isolation, while CD8+ TEMRA cells were enriched using FACS. Blood was drawn into EDTA tubes, processed within 24 hours, and PBMCs were isolated by density gradient centrifugation. PBMCs intended for TCR sequencing were frozen in liquid nitrogen and were later thawed in a 37 degrees C water bath. The sorted or isolated CD4+, CD8+ and CD8+ TEMRA cells had a purity of 90% or higher. The V and J ends are trimmed by 1 base and 3 bases, leaving 12 bases between them. From a lookup of the germline V gene, CDR1 and CDR2 are MGHRA and YSYEKL. Taken from cysteine to phenylalanine, the CDR3 has 15 residues. Solely the CDR3 DNA is kept, with 45 bases framed from the first base.

These data are taken from a study of CD8 T cells in Susac syndrome (dated by TCRdb to between 2018 and 2021). Regarding the complete study: Repertoire sequencing was used to test whether CD8+ T cell activation and differentiation in Susac syndrome was antigen driven. Clonality of the CD8+ T cell repertoire was compared between roughly eleven healthy donors, approximately 14 Susac syndrome patients and roughly 15 multiple sclerosis patients.

Study-wide findings and limitations: The number of individuals in the TCR sequencing and HLA analysis was acknowledged as relatively small.

This TCR was recovered from a human donor with multiple sclerosis. The rearrangement joined TRBV4-1 to TRBJ1-1, with TRBD1 tentatively as D gene (5 bases match). Sequencing was performed on CD8+ T cells from PBMCs. The CDR3 region: CASSQGGELDTEAFF. Here is the DNA: TGCGCCAGCAGCCAAGGGGGGGAATTGGACACTGAAGCTTTCTTT.